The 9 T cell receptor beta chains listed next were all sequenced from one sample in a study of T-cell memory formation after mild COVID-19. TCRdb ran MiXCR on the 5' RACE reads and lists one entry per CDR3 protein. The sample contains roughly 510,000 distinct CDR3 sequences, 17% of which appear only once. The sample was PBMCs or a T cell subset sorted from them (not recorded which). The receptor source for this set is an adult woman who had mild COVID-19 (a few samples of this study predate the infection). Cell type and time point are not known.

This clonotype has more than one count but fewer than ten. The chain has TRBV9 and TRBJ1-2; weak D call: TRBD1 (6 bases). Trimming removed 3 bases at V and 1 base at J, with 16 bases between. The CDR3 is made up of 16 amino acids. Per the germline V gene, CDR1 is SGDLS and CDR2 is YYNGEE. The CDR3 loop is CASSGQDLLNNYGYTF. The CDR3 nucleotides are TGTGCCAGCAGCGGACAGGACCTTCTTAATAACTATGGCTACACCTTC. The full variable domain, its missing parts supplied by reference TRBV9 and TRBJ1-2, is DSGVTQTPKHLITATGQRVTLRCSPRSGDLSVYWYQQSLDQGLQFLIQYYNGEERAKGNILERFSAQQFPDLHSELNLSSLELGDSALYFCASSGQDLLNNYGYTFGSGTRLTVV.

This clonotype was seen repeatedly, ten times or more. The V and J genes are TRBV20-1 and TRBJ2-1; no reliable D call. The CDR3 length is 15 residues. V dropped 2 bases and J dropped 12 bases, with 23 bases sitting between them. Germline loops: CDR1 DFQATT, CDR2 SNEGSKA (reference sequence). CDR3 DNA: TGCAGTGCTAGAATTGCCCTAGAATTGTCCAGAGGGCAGTTCTTC. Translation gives CSARIALELSRGQFF.

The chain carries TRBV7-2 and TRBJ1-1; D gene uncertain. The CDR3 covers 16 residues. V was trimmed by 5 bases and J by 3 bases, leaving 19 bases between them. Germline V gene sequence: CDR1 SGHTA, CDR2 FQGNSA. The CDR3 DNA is TGTGCCAGCAGCACACGACGGAGGGCCGGGGACACTGAAGCTTTCTTT. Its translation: CASSTRRRAGDTEAFF.

The CDR3 bases are TGTGCCAGCAGTCATGGGACAGGGTGGACCGGGGAGCTGTTTTTT. Translating gives CASSHGTGWTGELFF. The genes are TRBV12-3 or TRBV12-4 and TRBJ2-2; 9 bases are shared with TRBD1. The CDR3 length is 15 residues. V trimming: 5 bases; J trimming: 5 bases; junction bases outside the gene matches: 6.

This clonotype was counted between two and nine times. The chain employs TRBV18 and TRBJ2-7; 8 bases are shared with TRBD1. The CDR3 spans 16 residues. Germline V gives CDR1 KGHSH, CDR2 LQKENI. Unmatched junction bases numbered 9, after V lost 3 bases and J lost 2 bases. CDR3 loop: CASSPAAGGSPYEQYF. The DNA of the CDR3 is TGTGCCAGCTCACCGGCCGCAGGGGGCTCACCCTACGAGCAGTACTTC.

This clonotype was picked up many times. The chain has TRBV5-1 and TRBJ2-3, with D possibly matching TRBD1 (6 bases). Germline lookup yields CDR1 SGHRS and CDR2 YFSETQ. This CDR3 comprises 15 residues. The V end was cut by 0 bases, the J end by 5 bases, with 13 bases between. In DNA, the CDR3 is TGCGCCAGCAGCTTGGGCAGGGGAATTAAAGATACGCAGTATTTT. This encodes CASSLGRGIKDTQYF.

CDR3 bases: TGTGCCAGCTCACCACCGGCAGCTATGGGCGAAAAACTGTTTTTT. Its protein is CASSPPAAMGEKLFF. The chain uses TRBV18 and TRBJ1-4, with D uncertain. This CDR3 has 15 residues. The germline V and J ends were trimmed by 0 bases and 8 bases, with 13 bases remaining between them. From germline, CDR1 is KGHSH and CDR2 LQKENI.

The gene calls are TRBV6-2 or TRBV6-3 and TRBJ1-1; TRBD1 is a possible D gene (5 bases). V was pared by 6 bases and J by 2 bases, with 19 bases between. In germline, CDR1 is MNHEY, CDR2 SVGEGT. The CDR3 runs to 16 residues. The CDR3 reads CASRSDPLGENTEAFF. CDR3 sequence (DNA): TGTGCCAGCAGATCGGACCCCCTGGGGGAAAACACTGAAGCTTTCTTT.

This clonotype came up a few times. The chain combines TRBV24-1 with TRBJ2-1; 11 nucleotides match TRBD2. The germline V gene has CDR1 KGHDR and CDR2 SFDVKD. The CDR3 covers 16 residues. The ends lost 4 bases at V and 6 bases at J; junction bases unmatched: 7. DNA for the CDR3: TGTGCCACCAGTGAATTTAGCGGGGGGGCTGGCAATGAGCAGTTCTTC. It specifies CATSEFSGGAGNEQFF.